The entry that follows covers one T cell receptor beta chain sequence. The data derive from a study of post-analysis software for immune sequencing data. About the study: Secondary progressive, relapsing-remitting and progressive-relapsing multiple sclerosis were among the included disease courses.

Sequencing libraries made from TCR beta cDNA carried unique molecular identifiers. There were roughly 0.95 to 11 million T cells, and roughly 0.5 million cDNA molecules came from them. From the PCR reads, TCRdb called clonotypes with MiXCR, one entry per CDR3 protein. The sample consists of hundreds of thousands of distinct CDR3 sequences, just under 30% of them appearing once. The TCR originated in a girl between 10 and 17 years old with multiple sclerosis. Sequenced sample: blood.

The CDR3 reads CASSSTGARGWETQYF. As DNA, the CDR3 is TGTGCCAGCAGCTCCACCGGAGCGAGGGGGTGGGAGACCCAGTACTTC. The chain employs TRBV7-2 and TRBJ2-5, with TRBD1 as a possible D gene (6 bases). Looked up from germline, CDR1 is SGHTA and CDR2 is FQGNSA. V lost 4 bases and J 5 bases, leaving 20 bases between the germline ends. This CDR3 is 16 amino acids long. The variable domain in full, with the rest retrieved from reference TRBV7-2 and TRBJ2-5, is GAGVSQSPSNKVTEKGKDVELRCDPISGHTALYWYRQSLGQGLEFLIYFQGNSAPDKSGLPSDRFSAERTGGSVSTLTIQRTQQEDSAVYLCASSSTGARGWETQYFGPGTRLLVL.